The clone carrying this T cell receptor (beta chain) occurred many times. The CDR3 regions of TCR beta were amplified from RNA transcripts. First-round RT-PCR targeting the TCR CDR3 was performed with the HTBI primer set. A single record per CDR3 protein comes from TCRdb applying MiXCR to the multiplex PCR reads. This table holds approximately 260,000 distinct CDR3 sequences, around 15% found once. PBMCs were collected from a roughly 10 ml volume of fresh peripheral blood. This entry comes from a study of T cells in Graves' hyperthyroidism and ophthalmopathy. V lost 3 bases, J lost 7 bases, and 15 bases lay in between. The CDR3 has 15 amino acids. Germline CDR1 is MDHEN and CDR2 is SYDVKM.

This sequence originates from a woman in her fifties or sixties with Graves' hyperthyroidism that later progressed to Graves' ophthalmopathy. The sequencing input was blood. V is TRBV28 and J is TRBJ2-2; D is uncertain. In DNA form, the CDR3 reads TGTGCCAGCAGTTTGTTCCGGGCCGTGGGCGGGGAGCTGTTTTTT. Encoded protein: CASSLFRAVGGELFF.